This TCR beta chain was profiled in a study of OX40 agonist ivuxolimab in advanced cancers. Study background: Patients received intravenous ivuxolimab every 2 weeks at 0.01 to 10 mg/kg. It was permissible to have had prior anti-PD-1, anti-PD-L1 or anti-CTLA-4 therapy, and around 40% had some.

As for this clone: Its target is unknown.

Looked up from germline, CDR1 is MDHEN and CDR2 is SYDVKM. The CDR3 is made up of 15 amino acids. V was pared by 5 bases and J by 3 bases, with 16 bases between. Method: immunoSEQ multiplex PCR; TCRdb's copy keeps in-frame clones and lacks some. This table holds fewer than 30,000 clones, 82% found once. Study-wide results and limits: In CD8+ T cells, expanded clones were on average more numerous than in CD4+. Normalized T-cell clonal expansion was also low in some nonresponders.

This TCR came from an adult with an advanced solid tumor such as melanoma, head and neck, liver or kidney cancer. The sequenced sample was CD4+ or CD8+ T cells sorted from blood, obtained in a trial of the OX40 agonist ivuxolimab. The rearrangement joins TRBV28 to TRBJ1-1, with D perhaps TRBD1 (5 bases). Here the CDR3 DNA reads TGTGCCAGCAGTCGGGGCGCGGCAGCGGACACTGAAGCTTTCTTT. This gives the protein CASSRGAAADTEAFF.